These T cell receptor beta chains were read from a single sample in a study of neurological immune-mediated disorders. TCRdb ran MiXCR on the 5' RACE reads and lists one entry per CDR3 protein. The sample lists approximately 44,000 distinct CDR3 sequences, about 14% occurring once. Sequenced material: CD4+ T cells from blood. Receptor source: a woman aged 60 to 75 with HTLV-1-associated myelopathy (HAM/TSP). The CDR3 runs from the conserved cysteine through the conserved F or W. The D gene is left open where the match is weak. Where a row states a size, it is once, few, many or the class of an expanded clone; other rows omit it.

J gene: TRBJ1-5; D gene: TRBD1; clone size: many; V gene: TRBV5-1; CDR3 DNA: TGCGCCAGCAGCTTGGGGACAGGTTTCAATCAGCCCCAGCATTTT; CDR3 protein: CASSLGTGFNQPQHF
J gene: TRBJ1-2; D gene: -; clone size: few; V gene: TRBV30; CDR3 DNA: TGTGCCTGGACACCCTCGACGGATTATGGCTACACCTTC; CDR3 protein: CAWTPSTDYGYTF
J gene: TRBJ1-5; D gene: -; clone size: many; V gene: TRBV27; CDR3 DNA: TGTGCCAGCAGTTTCGAGAGCAATCAGCCCCAGCATTTT; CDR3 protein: CASSFESNQPQHF
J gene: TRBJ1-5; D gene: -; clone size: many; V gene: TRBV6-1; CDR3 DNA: TGTGCCAGCAGCAGAAATAGCAATCAGCCCCAGCATTTT; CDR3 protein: CASSRNSNQPQHF
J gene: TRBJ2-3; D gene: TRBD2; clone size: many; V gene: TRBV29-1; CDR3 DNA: TGCAGCGTTGAAGGATGGGGCTCTAGCGGGGCCCGCACAGATACGCAGTATTTT; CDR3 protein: CSVEGWGSSGARTDTQYF
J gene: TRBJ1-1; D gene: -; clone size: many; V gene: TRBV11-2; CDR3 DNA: TGTGCCAGCAGCCCCCTGTCCTCGGGGGCTGAAGCTTTCTTT; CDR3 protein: CASSPLSSGAEAFF
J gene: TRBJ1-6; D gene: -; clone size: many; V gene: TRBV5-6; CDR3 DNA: TGTGCCAGCAGCCCGGATATGGGGAACTCACCCCTCCACTTT; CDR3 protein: CASSPDMGNSPLHF
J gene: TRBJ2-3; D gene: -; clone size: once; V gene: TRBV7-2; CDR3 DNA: TGTGCCAGCAGCTTCAGCCCGCTCGTGGGGGCCACAGATACGCAGTATTTT; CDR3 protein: CASSFSPLVGATDTQYF
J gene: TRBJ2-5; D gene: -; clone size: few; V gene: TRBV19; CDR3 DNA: TGTGCCAGTAGTATCCGGGGGAGGGAGACCCAGTACTTC; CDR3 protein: CASSIRGRETQYF
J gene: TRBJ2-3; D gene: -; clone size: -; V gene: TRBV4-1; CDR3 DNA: TGCGCCAGCAGCCAAGATGGGGGGTTGGATACGCAGTATTTT; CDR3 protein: CASSQDGGLDTQYF
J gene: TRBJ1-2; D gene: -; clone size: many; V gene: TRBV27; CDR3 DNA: TGTGCCAGCAGTTTATCTTTCAGGGACTATGGCTACACCTTC; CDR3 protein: CASSLSFRDYGYTF
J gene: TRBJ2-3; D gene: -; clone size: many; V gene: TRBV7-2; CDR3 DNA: TGTGCCAGCAGCTTAGAATGGGCCGGTACGCAGTATTTT; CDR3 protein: CASSLEWAGTQYF
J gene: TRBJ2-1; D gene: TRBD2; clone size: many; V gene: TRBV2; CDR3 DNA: TGTGCCAGCAGTGAAGCGCTAGCGGGGGGTAGCTCCTACAATGAGCAGTTCTTC; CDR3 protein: CASSEALAGGSSYNEQFF
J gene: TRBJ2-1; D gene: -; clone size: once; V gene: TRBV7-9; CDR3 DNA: TGTGCCAGCAGCTTAGCTGGGTACTCCTACAATGAGCAGTTCTTC; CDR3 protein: CASSLAGYSYNEQFF
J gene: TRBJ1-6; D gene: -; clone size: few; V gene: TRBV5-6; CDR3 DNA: TGTGCCAGCAACTTGGGGGGGCAGGACCCCTCCTATAATTCACCCCTCCACTTT; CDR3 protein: CASNLGGQDPSYNSPLHF
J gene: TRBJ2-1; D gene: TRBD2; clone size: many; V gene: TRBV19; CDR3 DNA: TGTGCCAGTAGTCTGACTAGCGGTCCCAGCAATGAGCAGTTCTTC; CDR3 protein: CASSLTSGPSNEQFF
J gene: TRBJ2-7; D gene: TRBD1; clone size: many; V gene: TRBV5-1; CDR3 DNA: TGCGCCAGCGCATTCCCCGCCCGAGGAGACAGGGCCTACGAGCAGTACTTC; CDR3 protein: CASAFPARGDRAYEQYF
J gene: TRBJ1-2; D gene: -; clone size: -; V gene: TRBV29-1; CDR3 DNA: TGCAGCGCCGCGGCGTCAACTAACTATGGCTACACCTTC; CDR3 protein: CSAAASTNYGYTF
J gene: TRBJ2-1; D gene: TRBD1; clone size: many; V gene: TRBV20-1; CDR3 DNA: TGCAGTGCTAGAAGGAGCTTAGACAGGGGTGAGTCCTTC; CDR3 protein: CSARRSLDRGESF
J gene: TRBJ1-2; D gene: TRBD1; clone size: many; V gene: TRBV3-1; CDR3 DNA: TGTGCCAGCAGCCGGACAGGGGAAAATGGCTACACCTTC; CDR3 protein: CASSRTGENGYTF
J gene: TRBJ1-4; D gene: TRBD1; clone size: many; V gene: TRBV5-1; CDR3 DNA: TGCGCCAGCACCTTTGGGCCCCCCATAGGGACAGCCGATGAAAAACTGTTTTTT; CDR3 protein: CASTFGPPIGTADEKLFF
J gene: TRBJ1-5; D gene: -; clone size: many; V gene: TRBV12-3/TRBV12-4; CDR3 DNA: TGTGCCAGCAGTTCGGGACAAGAGGGCAGTCAGCCCCAGCATTTT; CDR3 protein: CASSSGQEGSQPQHF
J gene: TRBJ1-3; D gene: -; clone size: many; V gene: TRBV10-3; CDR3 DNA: TGTGCCATCAGTGAGTCGATAGGCTTAAGCTCTGGAAACACCATATATTTT; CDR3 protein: CAISESIGLSSGNTIYF
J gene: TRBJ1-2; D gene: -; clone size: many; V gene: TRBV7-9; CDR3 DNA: TGTGCCAGCAGCCGCGACAGGTCGGACTATGGCTACACCTTC; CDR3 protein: CASSRDRSDYGYTF
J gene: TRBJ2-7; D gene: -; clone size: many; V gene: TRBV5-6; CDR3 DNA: TGTGCCAGCAGCCCCCGGGACTTTTTGTACGAGCAGTACTTC; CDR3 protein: CASSPRDFLYEQYF
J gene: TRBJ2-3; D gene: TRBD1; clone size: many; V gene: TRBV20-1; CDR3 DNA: TGCAGCGAAAGGGGGCGCCCCCCCGATACGCAGTATTTT; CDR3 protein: CSERGRPPDTQYF
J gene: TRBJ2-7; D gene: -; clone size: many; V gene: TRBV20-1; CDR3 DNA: TGCAGTGCTAGTCGAGGACACCCTGCCTACGAGCAGTACTTC; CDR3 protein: CSASRGHPAYEQYF
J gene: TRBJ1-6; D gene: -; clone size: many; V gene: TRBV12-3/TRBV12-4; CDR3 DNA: TGTGCCAGCAGTTTAGGACAATATAATTCACCCCTCCACTTT; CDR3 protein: CASSLGQYNSPLHF
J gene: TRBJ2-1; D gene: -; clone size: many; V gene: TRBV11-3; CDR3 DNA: TGTGCCAGCAGCTTGGGGCCAAACAATGAGCAGTTCTTC; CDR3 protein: CASSLGPNNEQFF
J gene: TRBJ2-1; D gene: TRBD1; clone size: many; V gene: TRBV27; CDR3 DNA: TGTGCCAGCAAAGCCTACAGGGGGAGCTCCTACAATGAGCAGTTCTTC; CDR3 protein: CASKAYRGSSYNEQFF
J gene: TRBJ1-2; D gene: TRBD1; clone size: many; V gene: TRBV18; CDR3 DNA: TGTGCCAGCTTACGGACAGGGAACTATGGCTACACCTTC; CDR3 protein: CASLRTGNYGYTF
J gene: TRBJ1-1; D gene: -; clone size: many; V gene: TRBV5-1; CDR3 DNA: TGCGCCAGCAGCATCCTAGACTCAATGAACACTGAAGCTTTCTTT; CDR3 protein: CASSILDSMNTEAFF
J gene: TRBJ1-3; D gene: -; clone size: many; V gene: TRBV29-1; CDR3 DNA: TGCAGCGTTGGACAGAGTTCTGGAAACACCATATATTTT; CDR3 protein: CSVGQSSGNTIYF
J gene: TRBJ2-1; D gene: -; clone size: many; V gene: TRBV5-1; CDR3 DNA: TGCGCCAGCAGCTTGGGACAGGTCGATGAGCAGTTCTTC; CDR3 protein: CASSLGQVDEQFF
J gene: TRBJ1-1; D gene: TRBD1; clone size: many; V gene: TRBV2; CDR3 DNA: TGTGCCAGCATGCGGACAGGGCTTGACACTGAAGCTTTCTTT; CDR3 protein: CASMRTGLDTEAFF
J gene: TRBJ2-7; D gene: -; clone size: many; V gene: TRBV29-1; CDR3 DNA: TGCAGCGTTGAAATGTGGACTAACGAGCAGTACTTC; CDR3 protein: CSVEMWTNEQYF
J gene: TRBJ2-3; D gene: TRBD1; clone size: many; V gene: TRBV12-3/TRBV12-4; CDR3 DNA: TGTGCCAGCAGTTCAGGGGGCGGAGATACGCAGTATTTT; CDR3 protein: CASSSGGGDTQYF
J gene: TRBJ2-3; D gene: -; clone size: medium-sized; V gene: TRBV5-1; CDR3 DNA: TGCGCCAGCAGGCAGGGGCAGGTGGCAGATACGCAGTATTTT; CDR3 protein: CASRQGQVADTQYF
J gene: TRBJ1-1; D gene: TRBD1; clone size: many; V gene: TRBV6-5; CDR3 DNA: TGTGCCAGCAACGGACAGGGGGCAGGCACTGAAGCTTTCTTT; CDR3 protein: CASNGQGAGTEAFF
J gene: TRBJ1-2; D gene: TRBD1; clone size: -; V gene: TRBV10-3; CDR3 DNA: TGTGACATTAGGGACAGTCCGGGGCATGGCTACACCTTC; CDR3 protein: CDIRDSPGHGYTF
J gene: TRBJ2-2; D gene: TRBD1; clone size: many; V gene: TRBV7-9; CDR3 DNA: TGTGCCAGCAGAACCTCCGGACAGGGTAACACCGGGGAGCTGTTTTTT; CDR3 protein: CASRTSGQGNTGELFF
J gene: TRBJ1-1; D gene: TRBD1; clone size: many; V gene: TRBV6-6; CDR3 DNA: TGTGCCAGCACTTCGACAGGGGTGAACACTGAAGCTTTCTTT; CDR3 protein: CASTSTGVNTEAFF
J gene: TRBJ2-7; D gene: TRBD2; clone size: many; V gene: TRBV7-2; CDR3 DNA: TGTGCCAGCAGCTTAGATGGTAGCGGGGGCTACGAGCAGTACTTC; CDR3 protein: CASSLDGSGGYEQYF
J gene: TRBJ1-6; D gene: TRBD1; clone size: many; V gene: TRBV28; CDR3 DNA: TGTGCCAGCAGTTTTGAGGACAGGTGGAGCTCCTATAATTCACCCCTCCACTTT; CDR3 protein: CASSFEDRWSSYNSPLHF
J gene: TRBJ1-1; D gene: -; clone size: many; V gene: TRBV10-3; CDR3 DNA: TGTGCCATCAGTGAGGGCAGGGGCTGGAACACTGAAGCTTTCTTT; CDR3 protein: CAISEGRGWNTEAFF
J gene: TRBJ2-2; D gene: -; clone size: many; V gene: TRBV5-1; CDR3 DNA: TGCGCCAGCAGCTTGGACCCCGGGCGTTTCACCGGGGAGCTGTTTTTT; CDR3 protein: CASSLDPGRFTGELFF
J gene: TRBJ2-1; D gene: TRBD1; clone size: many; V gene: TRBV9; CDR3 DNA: TGTGCCAGCAGCGTAGCTAGGGACAGACTCTACAATGAGCAGTTCTTC; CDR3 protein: CASSVARDRLYNEQFF
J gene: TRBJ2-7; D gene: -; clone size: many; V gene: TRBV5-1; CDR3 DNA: TGCGCCAGCAGTTTGACATCCACTACTACTAGGGAGCAGTACTTC; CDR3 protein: CASSLTSTTTREQYF
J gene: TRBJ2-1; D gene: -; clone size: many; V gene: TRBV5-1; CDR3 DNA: TGCGCCAGCAGCAAACAGGATAAAGAGCAGTTCTTC; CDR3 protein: CASSKQDKEQFF
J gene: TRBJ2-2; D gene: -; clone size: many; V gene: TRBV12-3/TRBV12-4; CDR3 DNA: TGTGCCAGCAGTGCCCGACAGAGTAACACCGGGGAGCTGTTTTTT; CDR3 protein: CASSARQSNTGELFF
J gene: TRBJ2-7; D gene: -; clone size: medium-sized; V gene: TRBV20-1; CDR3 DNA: TGCAGTGCTCCAGCGGGCAGATACTACGAGCAGTACTTC; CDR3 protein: CSAPAGRYYEQYF
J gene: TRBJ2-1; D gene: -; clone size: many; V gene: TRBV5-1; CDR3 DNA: TGCGCCAGCACTTTCGGGTCCTACAATGAGCAGTTCTTC; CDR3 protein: CASTFGSYNEQFF
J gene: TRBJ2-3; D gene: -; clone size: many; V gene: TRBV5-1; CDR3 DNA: TGCGCCAGCAGCTTGGTGACGGGGCCCACAGATACGCAGTATTTT; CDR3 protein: CASSLVTGPTDTQYF
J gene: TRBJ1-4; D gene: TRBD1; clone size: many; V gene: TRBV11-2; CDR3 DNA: TGTGCCAGCAGCCCCCGGGACAGGGGGGATGAAAAACTGTTTTTT; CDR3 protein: CASSPRDRGDEKLFF
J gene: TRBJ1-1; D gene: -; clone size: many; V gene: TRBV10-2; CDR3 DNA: TGCGCCAGCATGCGGGGCGGAGTGAACACTGAAGCTTTCTTT; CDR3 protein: CASMRGGVNTEAFF